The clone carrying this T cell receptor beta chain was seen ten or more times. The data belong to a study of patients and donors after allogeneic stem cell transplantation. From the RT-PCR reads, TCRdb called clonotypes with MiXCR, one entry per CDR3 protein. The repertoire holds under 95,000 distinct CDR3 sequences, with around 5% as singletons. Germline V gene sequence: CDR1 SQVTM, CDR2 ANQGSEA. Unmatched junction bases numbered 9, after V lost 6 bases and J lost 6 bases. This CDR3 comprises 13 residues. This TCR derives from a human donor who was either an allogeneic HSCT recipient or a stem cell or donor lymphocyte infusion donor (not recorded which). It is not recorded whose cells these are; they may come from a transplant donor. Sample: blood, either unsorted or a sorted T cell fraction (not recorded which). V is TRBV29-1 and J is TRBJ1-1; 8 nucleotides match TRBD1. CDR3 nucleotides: TGCAGCGTCTCCAGGGGGCGCGGGGCTGAAGCTTTCTTT. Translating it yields CSVSRGRGAEAFF.